These 21 T cell receptor beta chains originate from one sample sequenced in a study of blood T cell repertoires in COVID-19. Profiling relied on immunoSEQ multiplex PCR, and the TCRdb table lists in-frame clones only, not all of them. Here the sample spans tens of thousands of clones, 80% to 90% being singletons. The source material was peripheral blood. The receptors originated from a woman between 55 and 75 years old with acute or convalescent COVID-19.

The chain carries TRBV6-5 and TRBJ1-6, with D possibly matching TRBD1 (6 bases). V lost 10 bases, J lost 14 bases, and 27 bases lay in between. The CDR3 is 15 residues long. Germline assignment: CDR1 MNHEY and CDR2 SVGAGI. The CDR3 coding sequence is TGTGCCATCTTACTGACAGGAGACTCTTCGCCGGCCCTCCACTTT. It codes for CAILLTGDSSPALHF.

This chain joins TRBV3-1 (or the pseudogene TRBV3-2) and TRBJ2-5; TRBD2 agrees at 8 bases. The CDR3 length is 15 residues. The ends lost 4 bases at V and 5 bases at J; junction bases unmatched: 9. The germline CDR1 and CDR2 sequences are LGHDT and YNNKEL (reference sequence). This CDR3 is CASSRRGALAETQYF. The CDR3 DNA is TGTGCCAGCAGCCGGCGGGGGGCTCTTGCCGAGACCCAGTACTTC.

The V call is TRBV3-1 (or the pseudogene TRBV3-2), the J call TRBJ1-3, with D uncertain. Trimming shortened V by 4 bases and J by 0 bases, and 7 bases separated the two germline ends. This CDR3 comprises 14 residues. CDR1 LGHDT and CDR2 YNNKEL come from the germline V gene (reference sequence). The CDR3 is CASSPRDSGNTIYF. The CDR3 nucleotides read TGTGCCAGCAGCCCCCGGGACTCTGGAAACACCATATATTTT.

This chain uses TRBV5-1 with TRBJ2-3; 7 bases are a match to TRBD2. V was clipped by 6 bases and J by 5 bases; unmatched bases: 9. Germline CDR1 is SGHRS and CDR2 is YFSETQ. The CDR3 runs 14 residues. CDR3 coding DNA: TGCGCCAGCAAAGGAGCGGGGCGAGGAGATACGCAGTATTTT. It is translated as CASKGAGRGDTQYF.

This chain links TRBV7-2 with TRBJ1-6; D unresolved. CDR1 is SGHTA, CDR2 FQGNSA, per germline. The V end was cut by 5 bases, the J end by 6 bases, with 11 bases between. This CDR3 is built from 14 residues. The CDR3 here is CASSVQHSNSPLHF. The CDR3 DNA reads as TGTGCCAGCAGCGTCCAGCACAGTAATTCACCCCTCCACTTT.

This rearrangement joins TRBV4-1 to TRBJ2-7; perhaps TRBD2 as D (6 bases). The CDR3 is 15 residues long. CDR1 MGHRA and CDR2 YSYEKL come from the germline V gene. Trimming stripped 1 base from V and 4 bases from J, with 14 bases between. The CDR3 region is CASSQAVTGVYEQYF. The CDR3 DNA follows: TGCGCCAGCAGCCAAGCTGTAACGGGGGTATACGAGCAGTACTTC.

The CDR3 region has the DNA TGTGCCAGCAGTTATGGAGGGGGCCGTGCCCTGGAAGCTTTCTTT. Translation gives CASSYGGGRALEAFF. The V and J genes are TRBV6-6 and TRBJ1-1, with 7 bases matching TRBD1. V dropped 3 bases and J dropped 8; count of bases not matched to a gene: 12. CDR3 length: 15 amino acids. Germline values: CDR1 MNHNY, CDR2 SVGAGI (reference sequence).

J is TRBJ1-4 and V is TRBV2, with D possibly TRBD1 on 6 matching bases. Trimming pared 8 bases from V and 7 bases from J, leaving 20 bases between. Looked up from germline, CDR1 is SNHLY and CDR2 is FYNNEI. The CDR3 has 15 amino acids. Here the CDR3 DNA reads TGTGCCAGCTGTTCGGACAGCCCCGGCGGTGAAAAACTGTTTTTT. Translation gives CASCSDSPGGEKLFF.

This chain connects TRBV18 to TRBJ1-2; the D is unclear. This CDR3 region has 16 residues. V was trimmed by 0 bases and J by 0 bases, leaving 11 bases between them. The germline V gene encodes CDR1 KGHSH and CDR2 LQKENI. The DNA for the CDR3 is TGTGCCAGCTCACCACCGTATCAGGAAGCTAACTATGGCTACACCTTC. Its translation is CASSPPYQEANYGYTF.

V and J are TRBV14 and TRBJ1-2; the D gene is possibly TRBD1 (5 bases). CDR1 is SGHDN and CDR2 is FVKESK in the germline V gene. The CDR3 loop spans 15 amino acids. Trimming removed 3 bases at V and 7 bases at J, with 18 bases between. The CDR3 is CASSQPTPGGTGYTF. In DNA form, the CDR3 reads TGTGCCAGCAGCCAGCCTACCCCAGGAGGGACTGGCTACACCTTC. The variable domain in full, with the rest retrieved from reference TRBV14 and TRBJ1-2, is EAGVTQFPSHSVIEKGQTVTLRCDPISGHDNLYWYRRVMGKEIKFLLHFVKESKQDESGMPNNRFLAERTGGTYSTLKVQPAELEDSGVYFCASSQPTPGGTGYTFGSGTRLTVV.

The chain joins TRBV5-6 to TRBJ2-5; TRBD1 is a possible D gene (6 bases). The CDR3 spans 14 residues. Germline CDR1 reads SGHDT; CDR2 reads YYEEEE. V was shortened by 1 base and J by 5 bases, with 12 bases between the two germline ends. The CDR3 nucleotides are TGTGCCAGCAGCTTGCTTTGGGGGCCGGAGACCCAGTACTTC. This sequence encodes CASSLLWGPETQYF.

About this clone: Other nucleotide sequences in the sample specify the same CDR3. The chain links TRBV19 to TRBJ1-2; possibly TRBD1 for D (6 bases). This CDR3 spans 14 amino acids. Trimming pared 4 bases from V and 0 bases from J, leaving 9 bases between. Germline V gene lookup returns CDR1 LNHDA and CDR2 SQIVND (reference sequence). CDR3 sequence: CASSRTGTNYGYTF. The CDR3 region has the DNA TGTGCCAGTAGTAGAACAGGGACTAACTATGGCTACACCTTC. Using reference TRBV19 and TRBJ1-2 for the parts outside the CDR3, the full variable domain is DGGITQSPKYLFRKEGQNVTLSCEQNLNHDAMYWYRQDPGQGLRLIYYSQIVNDFQKGDIAEGYSVSREKKESFPLTVTSAQKNPTAFYLCASSRTGTNYGYTFGSGTRLTVV.

V and J are TRBV7-8 and TRBJ1-3, with TRBD1 matching 7 bases. CDR1 is SGHVS and CDR2 is FQNEAQ in the germline V gene. With 1 base clipped from V and 0 bases from J, the junction kept 12 bases outside the gene matches. This CDR3 region has 19 residues. The CDR3 loop is CASSLVGRSGQSSGNTIYF. CDR3 nucleotide sequence: TGTGCCAGCAGCTTAGTAGGTCGTTCGGGACAGAGCTCTGGAAACACCATATATTTT.

A few counts support this clone. The V call is TRBV3-1 (or the pseudogene TRBV3-2), the J call TRBJ1-2; TRBD1 might be the D (6 bases). The V end was cut by 3 bases, the J end by 7 bases, with 9 bases between. CDR3 length equals 12 residues. CDR1 and CDR2 from the germline V gene are LGHDT and YNNKEL (reference sequence). CDR3 sequence: CASSQGALGYTF. The CDR3 DNA reads TGTGCCAGCAGCCAGGGGGCGCTTGGCTACACCTTC.

The chain recombines TRBV19 with TRBJ1-2; 10 positions agree with TRBD1. V was clipped by 5 bases and J by 2 bases; unmatched bases: 2. The germline V gene encodes CDR1 LNHDA and CDR2 SQIVND (reference sequence). The CDR3 runs 14 residues. This chain's CDR3 is CASSPDRGNYGYTF. The DNA of the CDR3 is TGTGCCAGTAGTCCGGACAGGGGGAACTATGGCTACACCTTC.

This chain links TRBV21-1 with TRBJ1-3; the table's D gene call, TRBD1, was not cross checked with the DNA. TRBV21-1 is termed a pseudogene. The CDR3 runs to 17 residues. CDR3 bases: TGTGCCAGCAGCAAAGGAGGCAGGGACAAATGGAGAAACACCATATATTTT. Translation: CASSKGGRDKWRNTIYF.

The chain carries TRBV19 and TRBJ1-4; D is perhaps TRBD1 (6 bases). Germline V lookup: CDR1 LNHDA, CDR2 SQIVND (reference sequence). CDR3 length equals 14 residues. The V end lost 9 bases, the J end lost 4 bases, and 15 bases lay between the germline ends. The CDR3, as DNA: TGTGCCAGCCGGGACAACAGGCATAATGAAAAACTGTTTTTT. It is translated as CASRDNRHNEKLFF. The whole variable domain, filled in from reference TRBV19 and TRBJ1-4, reads DGGITQSPKYLFRKEGQNVTLSCEQNLNHDAMYWYRQDPGQGLRLIYYSQIVNDFQKGDIAEGYSVSREKKESFPLTVTSAQKNPTAFYLCASRDNRHNEKLFFGSGTQLSVL.

CDR3 sequence reads: CASSTEETQYF. CDR3 sequence (DNA): TGTGCCAGCAGCACAGAAGAGACCCAGTACTTC. This sequence joins TRBV5-8 and TRBJ2-5; the D is unclear. The V gene's germline CDR1 is SGHTS and CDR2 YDEGEE. This CDR3 is 11 amino acids long. V was shortened by 4 bases and J by 3 bases, with 4 bases between the two germline ends.

The chain employs TRBV7-2 and TRBJ2-7; 7 bases line up with TRBD1. The CDR3 covers 16 residues. The trim removed 5 bases at V and 2 bases at J, leaving 12 bases unmatched. Germline V gene lookup returns CDR1 SGHTA and CDR2 FQGNSA. The CDR3 loop is CASSLQGQSPPYEQYF. CDR3 DNA: TGTGCCAGCAGCCTTCAGGGACAGTCGCCTCCCTACGAGCAGTACTTC. Combining the CDR3 with reference TRBV7-2 and TRBJ2-7 gives the whole variable domain GAGVSQSPSNKVTEKGKDVELRCDPISGHTALYWYRQSLGQGLEFLIYFQGNSAPDKSGLPSDRFSAERTGGSVSTLTIQRTQQEDSAVYLCASSLQGQSPPYEQYFGPGTRLTVT.

This clone was detected only a few times. J is TRBJ2-1 and V is TRBV9; D possibly corresponds to TRBD2 (5 bases). V lost 3 bases to trimming and J lost 5 bases, with 15 bases between them. This CDR3 comprises 15 residues. Germline V gene sequence: CDR1 SGDLS, CDR2 YYNGEE. The CDR3 coding sequence is TGTGCCAGCAGCGAAAGAGGGAGACCGGACAATGAGCAGTTCTTC. Encoded protein: CASSERGRPDNEQFF.

V and J are TRBV24-1 and TRBJ1-2; weak D call: TRBD1 (6 bases). The CDR3 contains 16 residues. Trimming stripped 3 bases from V and 3 bases from J, with 16 bases between. From germline, CDR1 is KGHDR and CDR2 SFDVKD. The CDR3: CATSDGDTIGDYGYTF. For the CDR3, the DNA is TGTGCCACCAGTGATGGGGACACCATCGGGGACTATGGCTACACCTTC.